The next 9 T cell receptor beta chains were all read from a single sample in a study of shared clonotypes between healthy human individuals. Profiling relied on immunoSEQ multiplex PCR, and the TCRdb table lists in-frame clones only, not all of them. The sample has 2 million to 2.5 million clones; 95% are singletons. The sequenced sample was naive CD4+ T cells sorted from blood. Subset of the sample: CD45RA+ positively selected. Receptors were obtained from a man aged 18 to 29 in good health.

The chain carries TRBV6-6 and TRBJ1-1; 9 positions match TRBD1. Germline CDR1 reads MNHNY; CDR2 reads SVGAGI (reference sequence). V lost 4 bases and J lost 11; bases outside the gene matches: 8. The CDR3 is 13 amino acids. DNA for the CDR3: TGTGCCAGCAGTTCCGGGACAGGGAGGGTGGCTTTCTTT. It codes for CASSSGTGRVAFF.

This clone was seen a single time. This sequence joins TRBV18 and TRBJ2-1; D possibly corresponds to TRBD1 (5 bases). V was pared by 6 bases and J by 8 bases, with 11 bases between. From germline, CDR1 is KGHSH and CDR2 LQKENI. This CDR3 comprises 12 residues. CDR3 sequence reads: CASSQQADEQFF. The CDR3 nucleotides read TGTGCCAGCTCTCAACAGGCGGATGAGCAGTTCTTC.

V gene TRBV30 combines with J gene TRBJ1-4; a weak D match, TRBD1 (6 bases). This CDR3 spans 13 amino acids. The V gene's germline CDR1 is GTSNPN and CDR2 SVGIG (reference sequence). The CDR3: CAFKQQGSEKLFF. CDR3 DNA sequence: TGTGCATTCAAGCAACAGGGTTCTGAAAAACTGTTTTTT.

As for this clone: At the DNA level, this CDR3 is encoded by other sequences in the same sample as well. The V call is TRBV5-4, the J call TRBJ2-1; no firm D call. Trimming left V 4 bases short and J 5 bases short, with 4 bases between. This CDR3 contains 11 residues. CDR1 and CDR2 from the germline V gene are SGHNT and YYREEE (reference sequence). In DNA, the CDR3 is TGTGCCAGCAGCCTTAACAATGAGCAGTTCTTC. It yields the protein CASSLNNEQFF.

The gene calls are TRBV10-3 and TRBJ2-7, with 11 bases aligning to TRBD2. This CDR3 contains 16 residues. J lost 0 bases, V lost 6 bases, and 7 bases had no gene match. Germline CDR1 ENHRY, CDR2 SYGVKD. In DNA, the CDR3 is TGTGCCATCAGCCAAAAACTAGCGGGAGACTCCTACGAGCAGTACTTC. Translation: CAISQKLAGDSYEQYF.

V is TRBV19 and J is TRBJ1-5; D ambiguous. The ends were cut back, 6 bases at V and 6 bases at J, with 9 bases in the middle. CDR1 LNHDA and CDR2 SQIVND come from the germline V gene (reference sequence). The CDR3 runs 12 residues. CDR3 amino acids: CASRGWGQPQHF. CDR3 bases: TGTGCCAGTAGGGGTTGGGGTCAGCCCCAGCATTTT.

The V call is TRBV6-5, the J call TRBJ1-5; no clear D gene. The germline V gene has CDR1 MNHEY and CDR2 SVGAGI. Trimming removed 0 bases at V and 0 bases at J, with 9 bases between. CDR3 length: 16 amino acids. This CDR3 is CASSYSAVNSNQPQHF. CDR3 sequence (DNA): TGTGCCAGCAGTTACTCGGCGGTAAATAGCAATCAGCCCCAGCATTTT.

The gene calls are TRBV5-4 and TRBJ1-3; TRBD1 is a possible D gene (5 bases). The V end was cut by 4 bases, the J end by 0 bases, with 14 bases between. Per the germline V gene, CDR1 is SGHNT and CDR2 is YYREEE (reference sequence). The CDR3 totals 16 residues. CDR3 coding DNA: TGTGCCAGCAGCGTAGGACAAGGCGCCTCTGGAAACACCATATATTTT. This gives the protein CASSVGQGASGNTIYF. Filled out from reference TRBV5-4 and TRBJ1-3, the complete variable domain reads ETGVTQSPTHLIKTRGQQVTLRCSSQSGHNTVSWYQQALGQGPQFIFQYYREEENGRGNFPPRFSGLQFPNYSSELNVNALELDDSALYLCASSVGQGASGNTIYFGEGSWLTVV.

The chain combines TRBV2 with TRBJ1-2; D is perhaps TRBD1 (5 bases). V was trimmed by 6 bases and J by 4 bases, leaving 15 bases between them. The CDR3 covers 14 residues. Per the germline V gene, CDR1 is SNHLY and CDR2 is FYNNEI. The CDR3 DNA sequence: TGTGCCAGCAGAGTGGCCGGGACTATCTATGGCTACACCTTC. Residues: CASRVAGTIYGYTF.